This T cell receptor beta chain emerged from a study of CD8+CD57+ T cells in acquired aplastic anemia. Study at large: DNA from sorted CD4+ and CD8+ cells averaged around 3.5 ug. Study results and limitations: In common between the patients and the controls were nearly 30 CD8+ CDR3 sequences. Patients and controls were not found to differ significantly in CD8+ Simpson's diversity.

Genomic DNA was employed as the template in profiling TCR beta VDJ and CDR3. TCRdb called the reads again in MiXCR, with one record for every CDR3 protein. Of hundreds of thousands of distinct CDR3 sequences in the sample, roughly a third were seen once. As regards this clonotype: Its antigen is unidentified.

Sequencing involved patients with CD8+CD57+ cell expansion previously shown by flow cytometry. With no exception, the patients had severe acquired aplastic anemia. Trimming took 5 bases from V and 2 from J; bases not matched to a gene: 4. Per germline, CDR1 DFQATT and CDR2 SNEGSKA (reference sequence). The CDR3 spans 14 residues. Sequenced input: sorted CD4+, CD8+, or CD8+CD57+ T cells (not recorded which) from PBMCs. The chain combines TRBV20-1 with TRBJ1-5; 9 bases are a match to TRBD1. This TCR came from a human donor with aplastic anemia. CDR3 coding DNA: TGCAGTGCTGGGACAGGGATTGGCAATCAGCCCCAGCATTTT. This gives the protein CSAGTGIGNQPQHF.